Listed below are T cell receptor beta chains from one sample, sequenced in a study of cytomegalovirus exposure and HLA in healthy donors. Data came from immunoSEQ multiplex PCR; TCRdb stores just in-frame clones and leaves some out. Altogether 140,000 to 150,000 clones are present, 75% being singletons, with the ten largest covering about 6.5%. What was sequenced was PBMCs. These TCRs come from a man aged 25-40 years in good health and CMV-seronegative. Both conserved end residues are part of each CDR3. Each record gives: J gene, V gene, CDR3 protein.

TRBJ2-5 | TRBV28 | CASSLTDYPTRETQYF
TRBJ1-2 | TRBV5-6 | CASSLAGTGNYGYTF
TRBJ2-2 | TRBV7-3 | CASSLLTATMNTGELFF
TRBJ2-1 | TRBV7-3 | CASSKGGGVNEQFF
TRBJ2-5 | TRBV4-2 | CASSPGLAGGPGEETQYF
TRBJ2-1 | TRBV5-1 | CASSLEHRGSNEQFF
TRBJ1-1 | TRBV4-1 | CASSQRTGNTEAFF
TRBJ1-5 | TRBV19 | CASSRTGYSNQPQHF
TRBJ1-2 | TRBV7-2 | CASSSVRVYGYTF
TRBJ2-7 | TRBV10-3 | CAISDRDNPYEQYF
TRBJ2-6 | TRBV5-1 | CASSLSSGANGLTF
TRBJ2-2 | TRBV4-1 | CASSQGRDRSYTGELFF
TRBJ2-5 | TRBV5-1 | CASSPGQGGEETQYF
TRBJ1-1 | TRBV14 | CASSQVHSSVVAFF
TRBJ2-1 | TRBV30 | CAWSVGGTLNEQFF
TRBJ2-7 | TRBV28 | CASSPRVGFSSYEQYF
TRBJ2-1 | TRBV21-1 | CASSKEGGRGHNEQFF
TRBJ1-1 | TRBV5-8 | CASSTTGGLGTEAFF
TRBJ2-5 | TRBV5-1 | CASSSRVIAGGMYQETQYF
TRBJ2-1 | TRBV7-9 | CASSPRGLPDDEQFF
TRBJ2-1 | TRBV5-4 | CASSLGTSATYNEQFF
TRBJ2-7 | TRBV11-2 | CASSLEPAAYEQYF
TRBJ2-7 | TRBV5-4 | CASSFDRGGYEQYF
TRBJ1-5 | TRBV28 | CASSSGDLVGQPQHF
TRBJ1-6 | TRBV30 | CAWSVAGLGLQNSPLHF
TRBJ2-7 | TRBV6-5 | CASRSQGARGYEQYF
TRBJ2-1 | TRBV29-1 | CSVSSGDNEQFF
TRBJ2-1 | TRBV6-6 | CASSHRDRGAPEQFF
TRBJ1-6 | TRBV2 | CATMWGVGNSPLHF
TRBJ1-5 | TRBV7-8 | CASSSTGNQPQHF
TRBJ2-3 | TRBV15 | CATSQGGMSAADTQYF
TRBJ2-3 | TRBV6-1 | CASSLRQGTQYF
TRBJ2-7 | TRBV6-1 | CATRAGGSYEQYF
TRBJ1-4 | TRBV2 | CASRGLGSNEKLFF
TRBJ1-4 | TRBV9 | CASSFGETNEKLFF
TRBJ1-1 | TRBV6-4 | CATKNRGLDTEAFF
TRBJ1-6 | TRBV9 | CASSVAGTNNSPLHF
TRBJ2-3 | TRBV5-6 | CASTRGTETDTQYF
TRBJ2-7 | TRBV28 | CASSFQNYEQYF
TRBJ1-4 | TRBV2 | CASSVGQKNEKLFF
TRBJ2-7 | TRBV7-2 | CASSLGQGAYEQYF
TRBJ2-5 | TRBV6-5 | CASSRDSQETQYF
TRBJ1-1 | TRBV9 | CASSVVGRKNTEAFF
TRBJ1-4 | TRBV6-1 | CASKGSRGEREKLFF
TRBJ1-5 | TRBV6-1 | CASSAGIDSNQPQHF
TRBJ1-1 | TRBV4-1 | CASSQATGGNTEAFF
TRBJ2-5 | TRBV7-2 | CASSFSGTGGLETQYF
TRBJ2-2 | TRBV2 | CASMAENTGELFF
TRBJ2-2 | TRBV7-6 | CASSSYRDSTGELFF
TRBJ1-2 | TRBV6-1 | CASSLQGVGYTF
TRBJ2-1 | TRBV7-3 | CASSHAGGNEQFF
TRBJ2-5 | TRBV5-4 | CASSSAASGGQETQYF
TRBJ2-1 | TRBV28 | CASSASGSLYNEQFF